The TCR beta chain under discussion was sequenced for a study of monozygotic twins with inflammatory bowel disease (dated by TCRdb to the late 2010s). For the study in its entirety: A total of some 30 monozygotic twin pairs were included in the full study, comprising nine German pairs (four IBD-concordant, five IBD-discordant) and 19 IBD-discordant Danish pairs. The search for disease-associated traits relied mainly on comparing IBD patients with their genetically identical healthy co-twins within discordant pairs. Each individual had, on average, about 151 000 unique TCRalpha sequences and 181 000 unique TCRbeta sequences available for analysis.

There are 13 amino acids in the CDR3, from cysteine to phenylalanine inclusive. DNA for this receptor is not on file. CDR1 and CDR2 are read off the germline V gene (reference sequence) as LGHDT and YNNKEL. Remarks on this clonotype: The antigen it recognizes is unknown.

Library preparation used 5' RACE. The input for every TCR library was around 3,600 ng of total RNA. cDNA was synthesized with SMARTScribe reverse transcriptase in eight separate reactions per sample. During cDNA synthesis, template switching introduced unique molecular identifiers that contained a 6-nucleotide sample barcode. Amplification of TCRalpha and TCRbeta cDNA involved two nested PCRs of around 15 and 9 cycles, and each PCR was followed by bead purification. Before amplification, the cDNA was treated with uracil DNA-glycosylase and purified using the QIAquick PCR purification kit. The second PCR was the step at which Illumina TruSeq-compatible adapters and sample-specific barcodes were added. Library quality and concentration were assessed using TapeStation and Qubit, and about 5 ng of each library was pooled. Sequencing of pooled libraries was carried out on an Illumina HiSeq2500 single-index Rapid Run using 2 x 100 bp reads and custom sequencing primers. On the study's bioinformatics: MiGEC version 1.2.6 was used for UMI-based consensus assembly, which corrected PCR and sequencing errors. V(D)J alignment, clonotype assembly and CDR3 extraction were performed with MiXCR version 2.1.1. Normalisation of gene usage, clonotype sharing and MAIT/NKT TCR abundance was achieved by analysing the top 1000, 10 000 and 20 000 clonotypes per sample. After downsampling to 27 000 UMIs, diversity was calculated as the inverse Simpson index using the vegan R package. Paired Mann-Whitney U tests on discordant twin pairs were used, with Benjamini-Hochberg multiple-testing correction. Each entry corresponds to one CDR3 protein sequence from reads that TCRdb reprocessed, and DNA is not given. Here the V and J calls rest on TCRdb's processing, not on the authors' analysis. This sample's records show around 210,000 distinct CDR3 sequences. The ten largest clones capture roughly 7.5% of the sample.

From each donor, a roughly 2.5 ml peripheral blood sample was drawn into PAXgene tubes and stored at -80 degrees C. Without any T cell sorting, total RNA was extracted from whole blood using the PAXgene blood miRNA kit on an automated QIAcube. Peripheral blood from monozygotic twin pairs concordant or discordant for inflammatory bowel disease was subjected to deep TCRalpha and TCRbeta repertoire profiling with unique molecular barcoding. Smoking habits were recorded for all twin pairs, with individuals classified as current, former or never smokers. What the authors observed across the whole study: IBD patients had lower TCRbeta repertoire diversity, measured by the inverse Simpson index, than their healthy co-twins. Different T cell subtypes could not be distinguished in the analysis. The results gave no support for a single strong signal or clonotype linked to IBD. No difference in repertoire similarity was observed between concordant and discordant twins, possibly owing to limited statistical power. Differing immunosuppressive treatments among patients may have added background noise and inter-individual variability to the repertoires. IBD patients shared fewer clonotypes with other individuals than healthy twins did, most markedly in patients showing signs of disease activity.

The V and J segments used are TRBV3-1 and TRBJ2-1; TCRdb outputs TRBD2, but without DNA this stays unchecked. The sequence derives from a human donor with ulcerative colitis or Crohn's disease, or a healthy co-twin of an affected twin (not recorded which). Source material: blood. For the CDR3, the sequence is CASSLGLAGEQFF.